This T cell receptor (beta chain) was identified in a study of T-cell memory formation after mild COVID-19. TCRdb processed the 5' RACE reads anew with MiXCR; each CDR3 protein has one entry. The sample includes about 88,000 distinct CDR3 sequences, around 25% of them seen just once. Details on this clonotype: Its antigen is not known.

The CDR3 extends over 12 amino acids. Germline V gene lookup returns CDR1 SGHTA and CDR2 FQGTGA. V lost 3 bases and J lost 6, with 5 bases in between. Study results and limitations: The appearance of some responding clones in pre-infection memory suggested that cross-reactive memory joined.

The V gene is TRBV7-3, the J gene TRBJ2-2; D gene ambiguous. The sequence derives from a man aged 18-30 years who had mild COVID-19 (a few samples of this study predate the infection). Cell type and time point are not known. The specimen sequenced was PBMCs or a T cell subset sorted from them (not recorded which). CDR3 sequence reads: CASSLKAGELFF. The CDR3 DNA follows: TGTGCCAGCAGCTTGAAGGCCGGGGAGCTGTTTTTT.